Listed below are T cell receptor beta chains from one sample, sequenced in a study of T cell changes during pregnancy in multiple sclerosis. Sequenced by immunoSEQ multiplex PCR; TCRdb stores in-frame clones only, minus some. Here the sample spans roughly 100,000 clones, 80% to 95% being singletons. The specimen comprised peripheral blood, sampled after pregnancy. The receptors stem from a female donor with multiple sclerosis, enrolled in a pregnancy study. CDR3s include the opening cysteine and the closing phenylalanine or tryptophan. Each record gives: D gene, V gene, J gene, clone size, CDR3 protein, CDR3 DNA. A D gene is named only where the DNA matches it firmly. Clone size is not always given. Where it is, it says once, few, many or a class for expanded clones.

>-|TRBV5-1|TRBJ2-3|-
CASSPRWGGDGTDTQYF
TGCGCCAGCAGCCCCCGGTGGGGGGGCGATGGCACAGATACGCAGTATTTT
>-|TRBV27|TRBJ2-6|-
CASSPPPSSGANVLTF
TGTGCCAGCAGTCCCCCTCCTAGCTCTGGGGCCAACGTCCTGACTTTC
>TRBD2|TRBV6-1|TRBJ2-7|-
CASTWPIAGAHEQYF
TGTGCCAGCACATGGCCCATAGCGGGGGCCCACGAGCAGTACTTC
>TRBD2|TRBV6-5|TRBJ2-3|-
CASKAMGLAGDTQYF
TGTGCCAGCAAAGCAATGGGACTAGCGGGGGATACGCAGTATTTT
>TRBD1|TRBV28|TRBJ1-5|once
CASSSGQGRNQPQHF
TGTGCCAGCAGTTCCGGACAGGGGAGGAATCAGCCCCAGCATTTT
>TRBD2|TRBV6-4|TRBJ2-2|-
CASRVAGETGELFF
TGTGCCAGCAGAGTAGCGGGAGAAACCGGGGAGCTGTTTTTT
>-|TRBV2|TRBJ1-1|-
CASQGGTEAFF
TGTGCCAGCCAGGGTGGTACTGAAGCTTTCTTT
>-|TRBV18|TRBJ2-7|-
CASSPIKQHSYEQYF
TGTGCCAGCTCACCAATAAAACAGCACTCCTACGAGCAGTACTTC
>-|TRBV5-4|TRBJ2-1|-
CASSEAGGLYNEQFF
TGTGCCAGCAGCGAGGCAGGGGGACTTTACAATGAGCAGTTCTTC
>-|TRBV27|TRBJ2-3|-
CASSQERDSLTQYF
TGTGCCAGCAGTCAGGAACGGGACTCCCTAACGCAGTATTTT
>-|TRBV2|TRBJ2-5|-
CASSEGIGTYQETQYF
TGTGCCAGCAGTGAAGGGATAGGGACATACCAAGAGACCCAGTACTTC
>-|TRBV27|TRBJ1-1|-
CASSSTGTNTEAFF
TGTGCCAGCAGTTCAACAGGGACGAACACTGAAGCTTTCTTT
>-|TRBV4-1|TRBJ1-5|-
CASSQGWGDGQPQHF
TGCGCCAGCAGCCAAGGTTGGGGAGACGGTCAGCCCCAGCATTTT
>TRBD1|TRBV5-1|TRBJ2-7|once
CASSPGTGIGYEQYF
TGCGCCAGCAGCCCCGGGACAGGAATCGGCTACGAGCAGTACTTC
>-|TRBV15|TRBJ1-4|-
CATSREGGATNEKLFF
TGTGCCACCAGCAGAGAAGGGGGAGCAACTAATGAAAAACTGTTTTTT
>-|TRBV7-2|TRBJ2-3|-
CASSPPGDTQYF
TGTGCCAGCAGCCCTCCGGGGGATACGCAGTATTTT
>-|TRBV2|TRBJ2-5|-
CATSGGTQYF
TGTGCCACGTCCGGGGGGACCCAGTACTTC
>-|TRBV19|TRBJ1-1|-
CASKGSGMAFF
TGTGCCAGTAAAGGGAGTGGAATGGCTTTCTTT
>TRBD2|TRBV4-1|TRBJ2-3|-
CASSQAIAGHTDTQYF
TGCGCCAGCAGCCAAGCAATAGCGGGACACACAGATACGCAGTATTTT
>TRBD2|TRBV5-4|TRBJ2-7|-
CASSLAGGAYEQYF
TGTGCCAGCAGTTTAGCGGGAGGAGCCTACGAGCAGTACTTC
>-|TRBV2|TRBJ1-1|-
CASSDGWERAFF
TGTGCCAGCAGTGACGGGTGGGAGAGAGCTTTCTTT
>-|TRBV11-2|TRBJ2-1|-
CASSSGQGSSSYNEQFF
TGTGCCAGCAGCTCGGGGCAGGGGAGCAGCTCCTACAATGAGCAGTTCTTC
>-|TRBV2|TRBJ2-2|-
CASKPGETGELFF
TGTGCCAGCAAACCAGGGGAAACCGGGGAGCTGTTTTTT
>-|TRBV6-1|TRBJ1-2|few
CASYTGMQRARTF
TGTGCCAGCTATACAGGGATGCAGAGGGCTAGGACCTTC
>-|TRBV20-1|TRBJ1-2|-
CSAVEGVGYTF
TGCAGTGCGGTAGAAGGGGTTGGCTACACCTTC
>TRBD1|TRBV27|TRBJ1-2|-
CASSFGGRGLNGYTF
TGTGCCAGCAGTTTCGGCGGCAGGGGGCTTAATGGCTACACCTTC
>-|TRBV6-5|TRBJ1-6|-
CASSYRQSGSPLHF
TGTGCCAGCAGTTACAGGCAGTCGGGTTCACCCCTCCACTTT
>-|TRBV7-9|TRBJ2-3|-
CASRFGSSTDTQYF
TGTGCCAGCAGATTCGGGAGTAGCACAGATACGCAGTATTTT
>-|TRBV27|TRBJ1-1|-
CASSGQGNTEAFF
TGTGCCAGCAGTGGGCAGGGGAACACTGAAGCTTTCTTT
>-|TRBV27|TRBJ2-1|-
CASSGDFTGPYNEQFF
TGTGCCAGCAGTGGGGACTTCACGGGCCCCTACAATGAGCAGTTCTTC
>TRBD1|TRBV2|TRBJ2-7|once
CASSEVGQSYYEQYF
TGTGCCAGCAGTGAAGTGGGACAGAGCTACTACGAGCAGTACTTC
>-|TRBV15|TRBJ2-7|once
CATSRGGGAPYEQYF
TGTGCCACCAGCAGAGGAGGCGGGGCCCCCTACGAGCAGTACTTC
>-|TRBV5-4|TRBJ1-1|-
CASSLETTVSEAFF
TGTGCCAGCAGCTTGGAGACTACTGTTAGTGAAGCTTTCTTT
>-|TRBV5-1|TRBJ1-1|-
CASSLGPTGGEAFF
TGCGCCAGCAGCTTAGGGCCTACTGGGGGCGAAGCTTTCTTT
>-|TRBV7-7|TRBJ2-5|-
CASSSGQETQYF
TGTGCCAGCAGTAGCGGCCAAGAGACCCAGTACTTC
>-|TRBV5-6|TRBJ2-2|once
CASSFGRGSAGELFF
TGTGCCAGCAGCTTTGGAAGGGGAAGCGCCGGGGAGCTGTTTTTT
>TRBD1|TRBV5-1|TRBJ1-1|once
CASSQTGEGTEAFF
TGCGCCAGCAGCCAGACAGGGGAGGGGACTGAAGCTTTCTTT
>-|TRBV7-9|TRBJ1-6|-
CASSLVTAANSPLHF
TGTGCCAGCAGCTTAGTAACAGCGGCCAATTCACCCCTCCACTTT
>TRBD1|TRBV9|TRBJ1-4|-
CASSAGDRGREKLFF
TGTGCCAGCAGCGCAGGGGACAGGGGGCGCGAAAAACTGTTTTTT
>-|TRBV18|TRBJ1-2|-
CASSRQDSNYGYTF
TGTGCCAGCTCACGCCAGGACAGTAACTATGGCTACACCTTC
>TRBD1|TRBV9|TRBJ1-2|-
CASSVGGGEGYGYTF
TGTGCCAGCAGCGTAGGAGGGGGCGAAGGCTATGGCTACACCTTC
>TRBD1|TRBV30|TRBJ1-4|-
CAWNFRQGGEKLFF
TGTGCCTGGAATTTTCGACAGGGGGGTGAAAAACTGTTTTTT
>-|TRBV6-1|TRBJ1-3|-
CASSLGLTSGNTIYF
TGTGCCAGCAGTCTGGGACTTACCTCTGGAAACACCATATATTTT
>-|TRBV5-1|TRBJ2-1|-
CASSLGVGGGTYNEQFF
TGCGCCAGCAGCTTGGGAGTCGGAGGGGGCACCTACAATGAGCAGTTCTTC
>-|TRBV30|TRBJ1-5|-
CAWSVAGRGANQPQHF
TGTGCCTGGAGTGTAGCGGGGCGGGGCGCGAATCAGCCCCAGCATTTT
>-|TRBV7-8|TRBJ2-1|once
CASSSLGEYNEQFF
TGTGCCAGCAGCTCCCTTGGGGAGTACAATGAGCAGTTCTTC
>-|TRBV6-1|TRBJ2-7|-
CASSGYYEQYF
TGTGCCAGCAGTGGTTACTACGAGCAGTACTTC